Listed here are 15 T cell receptor beta chains from one sample, sequenced in a study of regulatory T cells in long-lasting Graves disease. As to time point: persistent/refractory GD, antithyroid drugs over 5 years with positive TRAb. Generation of the TCR library employed RNA extracted from PBMCs. Arm-PCR of CDR3 regions and iRepertoire HTBI primers were used to build TCR beta libraries. TCRdb passed the multiplex PCR reads through MiXCR, listing each CDR3 protein once. Found here are some 470,000 distinct CDR3 sequences, around a fifth of them singletons; the top ten hold over 6%. Source: peripheral blood mononuclear cells (PBMCs), taken when the disease was refractory, from a patient treated with antithyroid drugs. All receptors come from a female donor with Graves disease.

This clonotype has more than one count but fewer than ten. The chain links TRBV5-1 to TRBJ2-2, with D maybe TRBD2 (6 bases). The germline V gene has CDR1 SGHRS and CDR2 YFSETQ. The CDR3 is 12 amino acids. The V end lost 6 bases, the J end lost 6 bases, and 9 bases lay between the germline ends. The CDR3, as DNA: TGCGCCAGCACCCGCGGGGCCGGGGAGCTGTTTTTT. Translating gives CASTRGAGELFF.

This clonotype was found many times. This chain uses TRBV28 with TRBJ1-2; 12 nucleotides align to TRBD1. The CDR3 runs 19 residues. The V gene's germline CDR1 is MDHEN and CDR2 SYDVKM. Trimming at V came to 4 bases and at J to 6 bases, leaving 18 bases not matched to a gene. The CDR3 here is CASSSIWDRGPYWGNGYTF. The CDR3 coding sequence is TGTGCCAGCAGTTCCATTTGGGACAGGGGGCCATATTGGGGTAATGGCTACACCTTC.

This clonotype showed up just a few times. The rearrangement uses TRBV28 and TRBJ2-7; TRBD2 matches at 12 bases. Unmatched junction bases numbered 8, after V lost 2 bases and J lost 0 bases. Germline V gene sequence: CDR1 MDHEN, CDR2 SYDVKM. CDR3 size: 18 residues. CDR3 loop: CASSLLLGLAGSSYEQYF. The CDR3 coding sequence is TGTGCCAGCAGTTTACTCCTTGGACTAGCGGGGAGCTCCTACGAGCAGTACTTC.

This clonotype appeared a few times. V and J are TRBV4-1 and TRBJ2-5; TRBD2 matches at 8 bases. Trimming at V came to 1 base and at J to 5 bases, leaving 12 bases not matched to a gene. CDR3 size: 17 residues. Germline V gene data show CDR1 as MGHRA and CDR2 as YSYEKL. The CDR3 is CASSQGRSGGIRETQYF. CDR3 DNA sequence: TGCGCCAGCAGCCAAGGACGCAGCGGGGGAATTAGGGAGACCCAGTACTTC.

This clonotype showed up just once. The chain combines TRBV11-2 with TRBJ2-1; 8 bases fit TRBD1. V shed 1 base, J shed 8 bases, and the junction held 13 bases outside the gene matches. The CDR3 is 17 residues long. CDR1 and CDR2 (germline): SGHAT, FQNNGV. In DNA form, the CDR3 reads TGTGCCAGCAGCTTAGGTTTCGGCCAGGGGGCCCGTTATGAGCAGTTCTTC. Encoded protein: CASSLGFGQGARYEQFF.

Note on this clonotype: A much larger clone differs from this one at a single base, so this may be a read error. DNA for the CDR3: TGTGCCACCAGCAGAGATACAGGGGAAAAGACCCAGTACTTC. This translates into CATSRDTGEKTQYF. The rearrangement uses TRBV15 and TRBJ2-5, with TRBD1 matching 7 bases. This CDR3 contains 14 residues. Germline CDR1 is LNHNV and CDR2 is YYDKDF (reference sequence). V trimming: 0 bases; J trimming: 6 bases; junction bases outside the gene matches: 4.

In its sample, this clonotype was seen a few times. The rearrangement uses TRBV30 and TRBJ2-5; the match to TRBD2 covers 10 bases. The CDR3 totals 14 residues. V was clipped by 5 bases and J by 3 bases; unmatched bases: 6. The germline CDR1 and CDR2 sequences are GTSNPN and SVGIG (reference sequence). CDR3 loop: CAWSPGLAEETQYF. In DNA form, the CDR3 reads TGTGCCTGGTCACCCGGACTAGCGGAAGAGACCCAGTACTTC. The complete variable domain, with remaining parts taken from reference TRBV30 and TRBJ2-5, reads SQTIHQWPATLVQPVGSPLSLECTVEGTSNPNLYWYRQAAGRGLQLLFYSVGIGQISSEVPQNLSASRPQDRQFILSSKKLLLSDSGFYLCAWSPGLAEETQYFGPGTRLLVL.

This clonotype has only a few counts. The V and J genes are TRBV4-3 and TRBJ2-7, with 12 bases matching TRBD2. The germline V gene has CDR1 LGHNA and CDR2 YSLEER. V was pared by 4 bases and J by 5 bases, with 9 bases of the junction left unmatched. The CDR3 loop spans 16 amino acids. The CDR3 spells CASSPNLAGGPNEQYF. CDR3 DNA: TGCGCCAGCAGCCCAAATCTAGCGGGAGGGCCTAACGAGCAGTACTTC.

This clonotype was observed many times. The chain couples TRBV25-1 to TRBJ1-6; D is unclear. CDR3 length: 15 residues. The V end was cut by 4 bases, the J end by 2 bases, with 9 bases between. Per germline, CDR1 MGHDK and CDR2 SYGVNS. The DNA of the CDR3 is TGTGCCAGCAGTGTCCGGGATGCCTATAATTCACCCCTCCACTTT. It specifies CASSVRDAYNSPLHF. The entire variable domain, with the rest obtained from reference TRBV25-1 and TRBJ1-6, is as follows: EADIYQTPRYLVIGTGKKITLECSQTMGHDKMYWYQQDPGMELHLIHYSYGVNSTEKGDLSSESTVSRIRTEHFPLTLESARPSHTSQYLCASSVRDAYNSPLHFGNGTRLTVT.

The J gene is TRBJ1-2, the V gene TRBV6-2 or TRBV6-3, with TRBD1 matching 9 bases. V lost 6 bases and J lost 7; bases outside the gene matches: 9. The CDR3 covers 14 residues. Germline CDR1 is MNHEY and CDR2 is SVGEGT. The CDR3 DNA reads as TGTGCCAGCAGACCCGGGACAGGGCCGGTTGGCTACACCTTC. Translation gives CASRPGTGPVGYTF.

This clonotype has ten or more counts. This sequence joins TRBV28 and TRBJ2-4; 7 bases are a match to TRBD2. The CDR3 extends over 18 amino acids. Trimming took 3 bases from V and 1 from J; bases not matched to a gene: 12. Germline CDR1 and CDR2: MDHEN and SYDVKM. Here the CDR3 DNA reads TGTGCCAGCAGTTTGATGGGAGGGTGGGGGGAGGCCAAAAACATTCAGTACTTC. Encoded protein: CASSLMGGWGEAKNIQYF.

Worth noting for this clonotype: The junction departs from the called germline gene at one end, perhaps through a read error. The rearrangement joins TRBV5-1 to TRBJ1-1; D is undetermined. Germline values: CDR1 SGHRS, CDR2 YFSETQ. CDR3 size: 13 residues. This CDR3 reads CASSSVEATEAFF. The CDR3 DNA follows: TGTGCCAGCAGCTCTGTCGAGGCCACTGAAGCTTTCTTT.

As concerns this clonotype: A much more abundant neighbour one base away suggests this may be a read error. The missing conserved phenylalanine or tryptophan at the end of this CDR3 makes a read error likely. The gene calls are TRBV6-1 and TRBJ1-2; D is unresolved. Trimming removed 6 bases from V and 5 bases from J, with 7 bases in between. In germline, CDR1 is MNHNS, CDR2 SASEGT. The CDR3 length is 11 residues. The CDR3 DNA reads as TGTGCCAGCAGGGATACTTATGGCTACACCCTC. It translates to CASRDTYGYTL.

The genes are TRBV4-1 and TRBJ1-1, with 9 bases identical to TRBD1. The CDR3 length is 15 residues. Trimming took 2 bases from V and 3 from J; bases not matched to a gene: 4. CDR1 MGHRA and CDR2 YSYEKL come from the germline V gene. DNA of the CDR3: TGCGCCAGCAGCCAATGGGGGACAGGGCACACTGAAGCTTTCTTT. Translated: CASSQWGTGHTEAFF.

This clonotype was detected many times. This chain connects TRBV12-3 or TRBV12-4 to TRBJ1-2; a weak D match, TRBD1 (5 bases). V lost 4 bases, J lost 0 bases, and 15 bases lay in between. The CDR3 runs 16 residues. In DNA, the CDR3 is TGTGCCAGCAGTTCGGGACGGACCGACGCTAACTATGGCTACACCTTC. Its protein product is CASSSGRTDANYGYTF.